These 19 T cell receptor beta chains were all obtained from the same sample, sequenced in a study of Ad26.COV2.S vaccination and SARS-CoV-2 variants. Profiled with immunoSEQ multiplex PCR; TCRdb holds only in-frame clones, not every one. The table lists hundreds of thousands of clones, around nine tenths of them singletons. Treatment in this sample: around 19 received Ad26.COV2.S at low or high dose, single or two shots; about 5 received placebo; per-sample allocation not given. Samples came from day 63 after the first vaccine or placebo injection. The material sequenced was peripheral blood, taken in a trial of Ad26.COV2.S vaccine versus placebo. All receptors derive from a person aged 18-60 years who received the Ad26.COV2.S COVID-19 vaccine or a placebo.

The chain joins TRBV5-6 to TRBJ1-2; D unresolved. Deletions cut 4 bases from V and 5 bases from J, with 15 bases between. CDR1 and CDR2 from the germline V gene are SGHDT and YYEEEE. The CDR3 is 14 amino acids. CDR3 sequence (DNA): TGTGCCAGCAGCCCAATTCCGGGGAGTTATGGCTACACCTTC. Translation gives CASSPIPGSYGYTF.

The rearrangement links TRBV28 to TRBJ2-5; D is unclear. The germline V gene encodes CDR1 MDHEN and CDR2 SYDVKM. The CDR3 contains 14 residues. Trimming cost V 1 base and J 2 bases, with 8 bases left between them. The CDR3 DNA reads TGTGCCAGCAGTTTATCGGCAGCTCAAGAGACCCAGTACTTC. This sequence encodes CASSLSAAQETQYF. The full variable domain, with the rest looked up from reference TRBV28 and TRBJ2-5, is DVKVTQSSRYLVKRTGEKVFLECVQDMDHENMFWYRQDPGLGLRLIYFSYDVKMKEKGDIPEGYSVSREKKERFSLILESASTNQTSMYLCASSLSAAQETQYFGPGTRLLVL.

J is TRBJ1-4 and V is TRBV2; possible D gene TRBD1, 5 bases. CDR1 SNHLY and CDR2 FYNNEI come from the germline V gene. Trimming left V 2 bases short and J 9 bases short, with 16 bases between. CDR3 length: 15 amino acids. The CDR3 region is CASSELRGRVQKLFF. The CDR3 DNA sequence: TGTGCCAGCAGTGAATTACGGGGCAGGGTGCAAAAACTGTTTTTT.

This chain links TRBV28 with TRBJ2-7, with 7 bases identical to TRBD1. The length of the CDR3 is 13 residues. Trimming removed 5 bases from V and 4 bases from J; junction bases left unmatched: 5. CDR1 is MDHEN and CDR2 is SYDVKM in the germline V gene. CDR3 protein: CASSPTGDYEQYF. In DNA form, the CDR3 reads TGTGCCAGCAGTCCAACAGGGGATTACGAGCAGTACTTC.

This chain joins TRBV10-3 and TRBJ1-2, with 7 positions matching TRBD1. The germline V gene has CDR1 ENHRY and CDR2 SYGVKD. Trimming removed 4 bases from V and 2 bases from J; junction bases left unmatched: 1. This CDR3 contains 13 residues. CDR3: CAISATGNYGYTF. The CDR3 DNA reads TGTGCCATCAGTGCGACAGGGAACTATGGCTACACCTTC.

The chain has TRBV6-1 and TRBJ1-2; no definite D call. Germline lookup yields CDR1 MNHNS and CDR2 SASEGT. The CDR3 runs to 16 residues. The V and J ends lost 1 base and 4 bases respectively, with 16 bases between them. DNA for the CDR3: TGTGCCAGCAGTGAAGTGCGGGCGACCTATCGCTATGGCTACACCTTC. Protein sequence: CASSEVRATYRYGYTF.

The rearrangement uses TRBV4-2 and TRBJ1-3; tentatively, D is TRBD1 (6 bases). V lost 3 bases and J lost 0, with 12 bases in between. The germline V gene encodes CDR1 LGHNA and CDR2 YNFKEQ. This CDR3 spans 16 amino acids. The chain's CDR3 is CASSHSQGDSGNTIYF. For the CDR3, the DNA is TGTGCCAGCAGCCATTCACAGGGAGACTCTGGAAACACCATATATTTT.

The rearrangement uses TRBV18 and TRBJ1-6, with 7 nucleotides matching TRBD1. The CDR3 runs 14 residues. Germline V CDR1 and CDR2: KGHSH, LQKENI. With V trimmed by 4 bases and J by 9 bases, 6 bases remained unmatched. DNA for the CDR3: TGTGCCAGCTCACAAGACAGGGTGGGTTCACCCCTCCACTTT. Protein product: CASSQDRVGSPLHF.

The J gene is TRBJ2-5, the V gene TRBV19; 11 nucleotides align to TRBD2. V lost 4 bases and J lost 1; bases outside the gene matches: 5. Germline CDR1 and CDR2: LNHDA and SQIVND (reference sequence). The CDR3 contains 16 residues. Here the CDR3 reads CASSKGTSGVQETQYF. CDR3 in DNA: TGTGCCAGTAGTAAAGGGACTAGCGGAGTCCAAGAGACCCAGTACTTC.

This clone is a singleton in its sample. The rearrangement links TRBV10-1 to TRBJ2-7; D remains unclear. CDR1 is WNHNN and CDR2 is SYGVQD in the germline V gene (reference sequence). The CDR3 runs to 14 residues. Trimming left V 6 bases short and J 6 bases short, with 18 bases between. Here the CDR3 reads CASSYGEIQSEQYF. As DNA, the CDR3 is TGCGCCAGCAGCTATGGAGAGATCCAAAGCGAGCAGTACTTC.

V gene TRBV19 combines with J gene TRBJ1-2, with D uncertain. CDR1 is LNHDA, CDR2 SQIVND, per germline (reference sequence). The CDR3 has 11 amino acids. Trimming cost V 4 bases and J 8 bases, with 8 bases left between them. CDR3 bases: TGTGCCAGTAGTACTGGACTGGGCTACACCTTC. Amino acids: CASSTGLGYTF. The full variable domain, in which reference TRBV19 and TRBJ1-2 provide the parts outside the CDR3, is DGGITQSPKYLFRKEGQNVTLSCEQNLNHDAMYWYRQDPGQGLRLIYYSQIVNDFQKGDIAEGYSVSREKKESFPLTVTSAQKNPTAFYLCASSTGLGYTFGSGTRLTVV.

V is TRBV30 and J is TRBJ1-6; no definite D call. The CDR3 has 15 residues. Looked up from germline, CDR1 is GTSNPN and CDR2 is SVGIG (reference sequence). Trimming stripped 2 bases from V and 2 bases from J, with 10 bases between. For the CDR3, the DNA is TGTGCCTGGAGTCCGGATAGCGCCTATAATTCACCCCTCCACTTT. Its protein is CAWSPDSAYNSPLHF.

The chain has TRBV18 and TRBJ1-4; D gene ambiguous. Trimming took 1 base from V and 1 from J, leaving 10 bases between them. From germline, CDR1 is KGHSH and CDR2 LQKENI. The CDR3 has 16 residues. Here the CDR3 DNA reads TGTGCCAGCTCACCACTTGGTAGAGGAACTAATGAAAAACTGTTTTTT. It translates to CASSPLGRGTNEKLFF.

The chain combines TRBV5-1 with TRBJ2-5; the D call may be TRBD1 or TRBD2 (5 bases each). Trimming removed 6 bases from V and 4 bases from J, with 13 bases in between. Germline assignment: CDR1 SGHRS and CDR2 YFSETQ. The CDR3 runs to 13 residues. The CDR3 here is CASNPGTRETQYF. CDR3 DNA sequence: TGCGCCAGCAACCCCGGGACCCGAGAGACCCAGTACTTC.

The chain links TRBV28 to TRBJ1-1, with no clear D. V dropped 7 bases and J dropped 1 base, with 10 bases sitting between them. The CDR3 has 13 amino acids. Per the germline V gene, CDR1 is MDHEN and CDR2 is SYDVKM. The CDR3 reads CASTPGGNTEAFF. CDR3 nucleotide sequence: TGTGCCAGCACCCCAGGTGGGAACACTGAAGCTTTCTTT.

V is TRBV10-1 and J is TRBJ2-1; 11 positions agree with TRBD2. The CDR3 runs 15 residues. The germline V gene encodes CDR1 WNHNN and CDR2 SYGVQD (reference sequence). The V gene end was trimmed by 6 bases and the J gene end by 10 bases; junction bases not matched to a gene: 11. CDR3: CASSQLAGAAGEQFF. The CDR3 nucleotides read TGCGCCAGCAGCCAACTAGCGGGAGCAGCGGGGGAGCAGTTCTTC.

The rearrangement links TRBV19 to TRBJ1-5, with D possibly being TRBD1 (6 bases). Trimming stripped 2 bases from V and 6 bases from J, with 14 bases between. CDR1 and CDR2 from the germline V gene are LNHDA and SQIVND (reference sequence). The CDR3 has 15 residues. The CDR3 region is CASSISRGASQPQHF. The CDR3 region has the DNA TGTGCCAGTAGTATATCCCGGGGGGCGAGTCAGCCCCAGCATTTT.

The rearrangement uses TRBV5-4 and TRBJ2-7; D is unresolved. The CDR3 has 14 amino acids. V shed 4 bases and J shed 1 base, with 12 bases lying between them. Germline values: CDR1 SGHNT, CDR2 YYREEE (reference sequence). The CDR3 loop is CASSITPGSYEQYF. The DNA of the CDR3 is TGTGCCAGCAGCATTACCCCCGGGTCCTACGAGCAGTACTTC.

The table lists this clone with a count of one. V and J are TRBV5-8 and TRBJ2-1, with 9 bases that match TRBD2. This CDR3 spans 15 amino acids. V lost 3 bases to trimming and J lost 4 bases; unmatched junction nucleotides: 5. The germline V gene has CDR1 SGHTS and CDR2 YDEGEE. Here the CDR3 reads CASSSSGRTYNEQFF. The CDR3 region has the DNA TGTGCCAGCAGCTCGAGCGGGAGGACGTACAATGAGCAGTTCTTC.